This T cell receptor beta chain was profiled in a study of radiotherapy plus CTLA-4 blockade in lung cancer. Overall study findings and caveats: Response was reportedly best predicted by early blood T cell clone dynamics, with interferon-beta. In blood, TCR clones derived from the tumor expanded after radiotherapy plus ipilimumab.

As regards this clone: Its antigen is unidentified.

The study treated chemo-refractory metastatic non-small-cell lung cancer patients with focal radiation plus ipilimumab CTLA-4 blockade. The germline CDR1 and CDR2 sequences are MNHEY and SVGAGI. With 6 bases removed from V and 0 bases from J, the gap between germline ends came to 11 bases. This CDR3 is built from 15 residues. Clones were read by immunoSEQ multiplex PCR, and TCRdb kept only the in-frame ones, dropping some. In the table there are about 110,000 clones, approximately 81% of which are singletons. Sequences were derived from peripheral blood, sampled from a patient treated with radiotherapy plus ipilimumab. This clonotype originated in a human donor with non-small cell lung cancer that progressed on radiotherapy plus ipilimumab. Some clones in this sample may be carry-over from other donors' samples. The chain joins TRBV6-5 to TRBJ2-2; D is possibly TRBD1 (5 bases). The CDR3 protein is CASRLQVANTGELFF. The CDR3 DNA reads as TGTGCCAGCAGATTACAGGTAGCGAACACCGGGGAGCTGTTTTTT.